These 16 T cell receptor beta chains originate from one sample sequenced in a study of blood T cell repertoires in COVID-19. The assay was immunoSEQ multiplex PCR, and TCRdb's table has in-frame clones only and misses some. The profile shows 100,000 to 150,000 clones, about 86% of them singletons. Sequencing input: peripheral blood. These receptors originate from an elderly man with active or convalescent COVID-19.

This clone occurred many times. The genes are TRBV6-4 and TRBJ1-5; 8 bases line up with TRBD1. The trim removed 5 bases at V and 2 bases at J, leaving 2 bases unmatched. The CDR3 covers 14 residues. Germline V gene data show CDR1 as MRHNA and CDR2 as SNTAGT. The CDR3 here is CASSPDRGNQPQHF. The DNA for the CDR3 is TGTGCCAGCAGTCCGGACAGGGGCAATCAGCCCCAGCATTTT.

The CDR3 sequence: CASSQFLDRDQPQHF. CDR3 DNA: TGCGCCAGCAGCCAATTTCTTGACAGGGATCAGCCCCAGCATTTT. The chain carries TRBV4-1 and TRBJ1-5; 7 positions match TRBD1. Germline CDR1 MGHRA, CDR2 YSYEKL. V gave up 2 bases and J gave up 5 bases; unmatched junction bases: 6. The CDR3 totals 15 residues.

The rearrangement links TRBV10-3 to TRBJ1-1; tentatively, D is TRBD1 (6 bases). This CDR3 has 18 amino acids. CDR1 ENHRY and CDR2 SYGVKD come from the germline V gene. Trimming cost V 5 bases and J 0 bases, with 22 bases left between them. For the CDR3, the DNA is TGTGCCATCAGTACTCCTGGACAGTTGGGGGGGATGAACACTGAAGCTTTCTTT. Its translation is CAISTPGQLGGMNTEAFF.

The chain recombines TRBV4-3 with TRBJ2-2, with TRBD2 as a possible D gene (5 bases). The CDR3 is 16 amino acids. V was cut by 0 bases and J by 3 bases, with 11 bases left in between. The germline CDR1 and CDR2 sequences are LGHNA and YSLEER. Here the CDR3 reads CASSQERGTHTGELFF. For the CDR3, the DNA is TGCGCCAGCAGCCAAGAACGGGGAACGCACACCGGGGAGCTGTTTTTT.

The chain employs TRBV4-1 and TRBJ2-1; D ambiguous. This CDR3 region has 12 residues. The V gene lost 4 bases and the J gene lost 5 bases, with 6 bases spanning the gap. Germline values: CDR1 MGHRA, CDR2 YSYEKL. The chain's CDR3 is CASSLRDNEQFF. The CDR3 DNA is TGCGCCAGCAGCCTCCGCGACAATGAGCAGTTCTTC.

The rearrangement links TRBV13 to TRBJ2-1; weak D call: TRBD2 (5 bases). The V end was cut by 4 bases, the J end by 8 bases, with 24 bases between. Per germline, CDR1 PRHDT and CDR2 FYEKMQ (reference sequence). This CDR3 spans 17 amino acids. CDR3 loop: CASSSPWTGPRKDEQFF. The DNA of the CDR3 is TGTGCCAGCAGCTCCCCTTGGACTGGGCCGAGAAAGGATGAGCAGTTCTTC.

The chain recombines TRBV5-8 with TRBJ1-3; 10 bases fit TRBD1. Germline V CDR1 and CDR2: SGHTS, YDEGEE. V shed 4 bases, J shed 2 bases, and the junction held 3 bases outside the gene matches. The CDR3 runs 15 residues. The CDR3 reads CASSPGTGAGNTIYF. The CDR3 nucleotides read TGTGCCAGCAGCCCTGGGACAGGGGCTGGAAACACCATATATTTT.

The CDR3 reads CASSLGLSFGTGELFF. Written as DNA, the CDR3 is TGTGCCAGCAGCTTGGGACTCTCCTTCGGAACCGGGGAGCTGTTTTTT. The V gene is TRBV5-5, the J gene TRBJ2-2; D uncertain. The V and J ends lost 0 bases and 5 bases respectively, with 14 bases between them. This CDR3 comprises 16 residues. The germline CDR1 and CDR2 sequences are SGHKS and YYEKEE (reference sequence).

This sequence joins TRBV27 and TRBJ1-5; D call uncertain. The germline gives CDR1 MNHEY, CDR2 SMNVEV (reference sequence). V lost 8 bases and J lost 3, with 11 bases in between. The CDR3 has 13 residues. The CDR3 region has the DNA TGTGCCAGCGGTCAGAGGGCCAATCAGCCCCAGCATTTT. Translation: CASGQRANQPQHF.

This chain joins TRBV27 and TRBJ2-1; a possible D gene is TRBD2 (5 bases). V lost 0 bases and J lost 7, with 22 bases in between. The CDR3 consists of 18 residues. Germline lookup yields CDR1 MNHEY and CDR2 SMNVEV (reference sequence). The CDR3 region is CASSLSPTEGPPWNEQFF. The CDR3 nucleotides are TGTGCCAGCAGTTTATCACCTACCGAGGGCCCTCCATGGAATGAGCAGTTCTTC.

The chain joins TRBV5-1 to TRBJ1-5; 10 bases fit TRBD1. V gave up 5 bases and J gave up 4 bases; unmatched junction bases: 6. The CDR3 totals 15 residues. In germline, CDR1 is SGHRS, CDR2 YFSETQ. The CDR3 region has the DNA TGCGCCAGCAGTTTAGGGACAGGGGTTAATCAGCCCCAGCATTTT. Its translation: CASSLGTGVNQPQHF. Full variable domain (remainder filled in from reference TRBV5-1 and TRBJ1-5): KAGVTQTPRYLIKTRGQQVTLSCSPISGHRSVSWYQQTPGQGLQFLFEYFSETQRNKGNFPGRFSGRQFSNSRSEMNVSTLELGDSALYLCASSLGTGVNQPQHFGDGTRLSIL.

The chain carries TRBV2 and TRBJ1-4; no reliable D call. The CDR3 is made up of 15 amino acids. Trimming shortened V by 4 bases and J by 2 bases, and 11 bases separated the two germline ends. Germline CDR1 SNHLY, CDR2 FYNNEI. The CDR3, as DNA: TGTGCCAGCAGTGGCCGGGGTAGCACTAATGAAAAACTGTTTTTT. As protein: CASSGRGSTNEKLFF.

The chain carries TRBV10-3 and TRBJ2-7; possibly TRBD2 for D (6 bases). Germline-derived CDR1 and CDR2 are ENHRY and SYGVKD. The length of the CDR3 is 14 residues. Trimming took off 5 bases at V and 0 bases at J, with 11 bases between the two ends. CDR3 sequence: CAISPQTSSYEQYF. The CDR3 region has the DNA TGTGCCATCAGTCCTCAGACTAGCTCCTACGAGCAGTACTTC.

This clone was counted between two and nine times. The V gene is TRBV7-9, the J gene TRBJ1-4; unclear D gene. The ends were cut back, 1 base at V and 3 bases at J, with 9 bases in the middle. The CDR3 contains 15 residues. The germline gives CDR1 SEHNR, CDR2 FQNEAQ (reference sequence). This chain's CDR3 is CASSLVEDPNEKLFF. As DNA, the CDR3 is TGTGCCAGCAGCTTAGTGGAGGACCCTAATGAAAAACTGTTTTTT.

In DNA form, the CDR3 reads TGTGCCAGAAGCCCCAACGGGGGACGCCGCTCCTATAATTCACCCCTCCACTTT. This translates into CARSPNGGRRSYNSPLHF. The V and J genes are TRBV5-3 and TRBJ1-6; possibly TRBD1 for D (5 bases). TRBV5-3 is an ORF for which the function is uncertain. CDR3 size: 18 residues. V was trimmed by 4 bases and J by 0 bases, leaving 17 bases between them.

The rearrangement links TRBV7-8 to TRBJ1-5, with D perhaps matching TRBD1 (5 bases). The CDR3 is 15 amino acids. Germline V gene lookup returns CDR1 SGHVS and CDR2 FQNEAQ. V lost 2 bases to trimming and J lost 2 bases, with 10 bases between them. Here the CDR3 DNA reads TGTGCCAGCAGCTTACGCGACAGCGGCAATCAGCCCCAGCATTTT. Protein: CASSLRDSGNQPQHF.